This T cell receptor beta chain was found in a study of T cells in Graves' hyperthyroidism and ophthalmopathy. Study-wide points: The majority of expanded thyroid clonotypes above 0.001 also appeared in blood. A model built on 13 V-J features separated ophthalmopathy from stable hyperthyroidism.

There are 17 residues in the CDR3. Germline V gives CDR1 MGHRA, CDR2 YSYEKL. The trim removed 4 bases at V and 5 bases at J, leaving 10 bases unmatched. This clonotype was seen at least ten times. What it recognizes is unknown. Amplified TCR beta CDR3 regions derived from RNA transcripts. When the TCR CDR3 underwent first-round RT-PCR, the HTBI primer set was used. MiXCR, applied by TCRdb to the multiplex PCR reads, yields one record per CDR3 protein. The table has some 380,000 distinct CDR3 sequences, roughly 13% seen once. The clonotype comes from a man aged 25 to 40 with Graves' hyperthyroidism that later progressed to Graves' ophthalmopathy. This chain links TRBV4-1 with TRBJ2-2; 10 nucleotides match TRBD1. The specimen sequenced was blood. The CDR3 bases are TGCGCCAGCAGCCTTTTGGGACAGGGGCGACGGACCGGGGAGCTGTTTTTT. Translation gives CASSLLGQGRRTGELFF.